A selection of T cell receptor beta chains follows, all from one sample in a study of cytomegalovirus exposure and HLA in healthy donors. Data came from immunoSEQ multiplex PCR; TCRdb stores just in-frame clones and leaves some out. The repertoire includes fewer than 120,000 clones, around 79% of them detected once, and around 1.3% sits in the top ten. Material: PBMCs. Receptors originate from a woman under 40 in good health and CMV-seronegative. Each CDR3 is given with its conserved first and last residue. A D gene is named only where the DNA matches it firmly. A row's size may be missing; if present it is once, few, many or a size class.

j_gene	v_gene	abundance	d_gene	CDR3aa	CDR3nt
TRBJ1-3	TRBV30	once	NA	CAWRRGFSGNTIYF	TGTGCCTGGCGTCGGGGGTTCTCTGGAAACACCATATATTTT
TRBJ1-5	TRBV30	NA	TRBD1	CAWAGTGGNQPQHF	TGTGCCTGGGCCGGGACAGGGGGAAATCAGCCCCAGCATTTT
TRBJ1-5	TRBV30	NA	NA	CAWSGGNSNQPQHF	TGTGCCTGGAGCGGCGGAAATAGCAATCAGCCCCAGCATTTT
TRBJ2-5	TRBV6-5	NA	TRBD1	CASTTGRQGKETQYF	TGTGCCAGCACAACGGGTAGACAGGGCAAAGAGACCCAGTACTTC
TRBJ1-1	TRBV6-5	few	NA	CASSYSASGNTEAFF	TGTGCCAGCAGTTACTCTGCAAGTGGCAACACTGAAGCTTTCTTT
TRBJ2-6	TRBV13	NA	NA	CASSLYSSGANVLTF	TGTGCCAGCAGCTTATATTCCTCTGGGGCCAACGTCCTGACTTTC
TRBJ1-5	TRBV28	NA	NA	CASRSISNQPQHF	TGTGCCAGCAGGAGTATTAGCAATCAGCCCCAGCATTTT
TRBJ2-7	TRBV19	NA	NA	CASSMDSNYEQYF	TGTGCCAGTAGTATGGACAGTAACTACGAGCAGTACTTC
TRBJ2-7	TRBV6-6	few	TRBD1	CASSKGQGVFSYEQYF	TGTGCCAGCAGTAAGGGACAGGGGGTATTTTCCTACGAGCAGTACTTC
TRBJ2-3	TRBV28	NA	TRBD1	CASSLAMTGGTDTQYF	TGTGCCAGCAGTTTAGCGATGACAGGGGGCACAGATACGCAGTATTTT
TRBJ2-1	TRBV5-4	NA	TRBD2	CASSGGLAGMNEQFF	TGTGCCAGCAGCGGGGGACTAGCGGGAATGAATGAGCAGTTCTTC
TRBJ1-2	TRBV30	NA	NA	CAWTGNYGYTF	TGTGCCTGGACCGGTAACTATGGCTACACCTTC
TRBJ2-3	TRBV7-9	few	TRBD1	CASSRRQGPDTQYF	TGTGCCAGCAGCCGAAGACAGGGACCAGATACGCAGTATTTT
TRBJ1-1	TRBV15	NA	NA	CATSRYRENTEAFF	TGTGCCACCAGCAGATACAGGGAGAACACTGAAGCTTTCTTT
TRBJ2-7	TRBV29-1	NA	NA	CSVEAGLYEQYF	TGCAGCGTTGAGGCAGGCCTCTACGAGCAGTACTTC
TRBJ1-5	TRBV4-2	few	TRBD1	CASSLGQGGNQPQHF	TGTGCCAGCAGCCTGGGACAGGGGGGGAATCAGCCCCAGCATTTT
TRBJ2-6	TRBV6-6	NA	TRBD1	CASSYGNRGGANVLTF	TGTGCCAGCAGTTATGGGAACAGGGGTGGGGCCAACGTCCTGACTTTC